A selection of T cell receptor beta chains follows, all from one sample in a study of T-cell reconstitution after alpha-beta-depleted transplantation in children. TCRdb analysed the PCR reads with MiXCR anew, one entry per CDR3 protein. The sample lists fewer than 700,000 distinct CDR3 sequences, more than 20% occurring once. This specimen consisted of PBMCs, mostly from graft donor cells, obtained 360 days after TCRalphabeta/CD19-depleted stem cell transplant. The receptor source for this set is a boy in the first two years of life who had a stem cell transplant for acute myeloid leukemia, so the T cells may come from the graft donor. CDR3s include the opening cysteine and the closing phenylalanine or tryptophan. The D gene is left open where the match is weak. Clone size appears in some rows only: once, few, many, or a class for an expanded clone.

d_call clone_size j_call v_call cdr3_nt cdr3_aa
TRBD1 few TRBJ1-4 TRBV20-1 TGCAGTGCTTCTAGACAGGGGCTAAATGAAAAACTGTTTTTT CSASRQGLNEKLFF
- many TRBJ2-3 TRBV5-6 TGTGCCAGCAGCTGGCCTTACAGGGCCGAGAACACAGATACGCAGTATTTT CASSWPYRAENTDTQYF
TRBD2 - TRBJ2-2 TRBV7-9 TGTGCCAGCAGCGTAAATAAGCGGGGGGCGAACACCGGGGAGCTGTTTTTT CASSVNKRGANTGELFF
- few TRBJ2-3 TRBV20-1 TGCAGTGCTATGTTGGGGGCTACGCAGTATTTT CSAMLGATQYF
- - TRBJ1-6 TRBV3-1 TGTGCCAGCACCCTTTGGCGGGGGGATAATTCACCCCTCCACTTT CASTLWRGDNSPLHF
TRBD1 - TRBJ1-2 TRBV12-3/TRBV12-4 TGTGCCAGCAGTTCTTCCGGGACAGGCTCGTCCGGCTACACCTTC CASSSSGTGSSGYTF
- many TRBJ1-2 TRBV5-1 TGCGCCAGCAGCAGTGAACAGACCCGCTACACCTTC CASSSEQTRYTF
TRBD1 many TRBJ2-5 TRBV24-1 TGTGCCACCAGAAACCCGGGACAGGGAGGGGAGACCCAGTACTTC CATRNPGQGGETQYF
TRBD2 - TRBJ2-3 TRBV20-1 TGCAGTGCCCCCAGCCCACGGGAGGGAGATACGCAGTATTTT CSAPSPREGDTQYF
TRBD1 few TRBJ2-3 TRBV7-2 TGTGCCAGCAGCTTACGGACAGGCCGGCTGGGGGATACGCAGTATTTT CASSLRTGRLGDTQYF
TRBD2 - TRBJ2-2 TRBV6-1 TGTGCCAGCAAGTGGTCGGAGCGGGGGGGCTCCGGGGAGCTGTTTTTT CASKWSERGGSGELFF
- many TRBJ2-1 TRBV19 TGTGCCAGTAGAGACTACAATGAGCAGTTCTTC CASRDYNEQFF
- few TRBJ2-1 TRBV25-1 TGTGCCAGCAGTTCACCGGTCCTGAACAATGAGCAGTTCTTC CASSSPVLNNEQFF
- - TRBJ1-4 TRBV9 TGTGCCAGCACACCTGGGCGGCCTAATGAAAAACTGTTTTTT CASTPGRPNEKLFF
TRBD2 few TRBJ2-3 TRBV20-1 TGCAGTGCTAGATCGGGGACTAGCGGGGCGGATACGCAGTATTTT CSARSGTSGADTQYF
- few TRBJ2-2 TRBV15 TGTGCCACCAGCGGGGGGGAGCTGTTTTTT CATSGGELFF
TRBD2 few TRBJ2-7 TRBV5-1 TGCGCCAGCAGCCTGGGACTAGCGCCCTACGAGCAGTACTTC CASSLGLAPYEQYF
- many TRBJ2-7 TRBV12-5 TGTGCTAGTGGGGTACAGGGCTACGAGCAGTACTTC CASGVQGYEQYF
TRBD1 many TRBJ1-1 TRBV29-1 TGCAGCGTTGATAAGGGGGCGGCGACTGAAGCTTTCTTT CSVDKGAATEAFF
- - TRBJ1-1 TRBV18 TGTGCCAGCTCACCACTTCGGGGAGTGAACACTGAAGCTTTCTTT CASSPLRGVNTEAFF
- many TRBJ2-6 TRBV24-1 TGTGCCACCAGTGGTAGAACCGATCACTCTGGGGCCAACGTCCTGACTTTC CATSGRTDHSGANVLTF
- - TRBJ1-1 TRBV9 TGTGCCAGCAGCGTCGGGGGGATCACTGAAGCTTTCTTT CASSVGGITEAFF
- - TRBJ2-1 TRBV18 TGTGCCAGCTCACGGATACTCGTCAATGAGCAGTTCTTC CASSRILVNEQFF
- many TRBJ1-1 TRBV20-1 TGCAGTGCTAGAGAAGGGCCAAGGGTTACAGGGTCGAACACTGAAGCTTTCTTT CSAREGPRVTGSNTEAFF
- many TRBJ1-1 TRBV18 TGTGCCAGCTCAACGGTGAACACTGAAGCTTTCTTT CASSTVNTEAFF
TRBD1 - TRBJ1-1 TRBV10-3 TGTGCCATCAGTATGCGGGACAGGGTGTCTGAAGCTTTCTTT CAISMRDRVSEAFF
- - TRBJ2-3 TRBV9 TGTGCCAGCAGCGCGTCGATAGGGGGAGCAGATACGCAGTATTTT CASSASIGGADTQYF
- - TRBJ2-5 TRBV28 TGTGCCAGCAGAACCTACACGAAAGAGACCCAGTACTTC CASRTYTKETQYF
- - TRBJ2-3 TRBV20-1 TGCAGTGCAAGTCAGGGGACACCAGATACGCAGTATTTT CSASQGTPDTQYF
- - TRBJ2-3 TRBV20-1 TGCAGTGCTAGACTGTGGGATACGCAGTATTTT CSARLWDTQYF
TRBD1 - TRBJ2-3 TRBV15 TGTGCCACCAGCAGAGGGGACAGGGTAAGAGATACGCAGTATTTT CATSRGDRVRDTQYF
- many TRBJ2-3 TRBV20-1 TGCAGTGCTAGGGTAGGAGGGTTGTGGGCAGATACGCAGTATTTT CSARVGGLWADTQYF